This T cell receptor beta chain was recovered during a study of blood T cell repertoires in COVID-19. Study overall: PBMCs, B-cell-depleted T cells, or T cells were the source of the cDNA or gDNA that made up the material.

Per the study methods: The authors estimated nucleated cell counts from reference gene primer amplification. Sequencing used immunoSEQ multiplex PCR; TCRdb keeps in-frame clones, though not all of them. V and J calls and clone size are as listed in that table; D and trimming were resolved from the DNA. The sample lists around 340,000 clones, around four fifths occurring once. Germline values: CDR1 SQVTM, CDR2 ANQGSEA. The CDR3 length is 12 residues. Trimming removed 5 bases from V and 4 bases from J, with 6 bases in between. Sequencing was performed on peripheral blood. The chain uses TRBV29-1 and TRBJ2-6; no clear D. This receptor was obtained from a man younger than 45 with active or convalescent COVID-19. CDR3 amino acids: CSVPLGANVLTF. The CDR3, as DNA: TGCAGCGTTCCCTTGGGGGCCAACGTCCTGACTTTC.